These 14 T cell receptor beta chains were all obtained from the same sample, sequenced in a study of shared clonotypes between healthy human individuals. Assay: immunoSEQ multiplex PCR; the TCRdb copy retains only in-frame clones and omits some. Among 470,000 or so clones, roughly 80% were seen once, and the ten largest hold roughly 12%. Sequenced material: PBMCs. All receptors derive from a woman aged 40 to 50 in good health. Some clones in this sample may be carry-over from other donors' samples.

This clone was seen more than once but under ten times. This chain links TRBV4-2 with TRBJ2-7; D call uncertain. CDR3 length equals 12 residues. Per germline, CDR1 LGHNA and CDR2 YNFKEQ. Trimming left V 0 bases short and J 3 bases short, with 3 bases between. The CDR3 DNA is TGTGCCAGCAGCCAAGACTACTACGAGCAGTACTTC. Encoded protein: CASSQDYYEQYF.

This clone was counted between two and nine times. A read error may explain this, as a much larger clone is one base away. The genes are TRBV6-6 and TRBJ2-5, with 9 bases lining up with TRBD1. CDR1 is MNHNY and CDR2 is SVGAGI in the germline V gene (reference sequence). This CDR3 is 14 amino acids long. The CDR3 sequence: CASSSQGAQGTQYF. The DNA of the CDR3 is TGTGCCAGCAGTTCACAGGGGGCCCAAGGGACCCAGTACTTC.

The CDR3 bases are TGTGCCAGCAGTCCACCTCCCGGACTGATGTACGAGCAGTACTTC. It translates to CASSPPPGLMYEQYF. J is TRBJ2-7 and V is TRBV27, with D maybe TRBD2 (5 bases). With 5 bases removed from V and 4 bases from J, the gap between germline ends came to 18 bases. Per the germline V gene, CDR1 is MNHEY and CDR2 is SMNVEV (reference sequence). CDR3 size: 15 residues.

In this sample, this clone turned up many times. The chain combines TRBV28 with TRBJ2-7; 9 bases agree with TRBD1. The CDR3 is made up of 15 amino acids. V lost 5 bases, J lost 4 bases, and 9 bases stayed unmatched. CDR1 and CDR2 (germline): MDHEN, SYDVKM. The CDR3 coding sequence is TGTGCCAGCAGTCCTCCCGGGACAGGGAGGTACGAGCAGTACTTC. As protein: CASSPPGTGRYEQYF. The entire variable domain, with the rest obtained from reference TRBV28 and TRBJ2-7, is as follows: DVKVTQSSRYLVKRTGEKVFLECVQDMDHENMFWYRQDPGLGLRLIYFSYDVKMKEKGDIPEGYSVSREKKERFSLILESASTNQTSMYLCASSPPGTGRYEQYFGPGTRLTVT.

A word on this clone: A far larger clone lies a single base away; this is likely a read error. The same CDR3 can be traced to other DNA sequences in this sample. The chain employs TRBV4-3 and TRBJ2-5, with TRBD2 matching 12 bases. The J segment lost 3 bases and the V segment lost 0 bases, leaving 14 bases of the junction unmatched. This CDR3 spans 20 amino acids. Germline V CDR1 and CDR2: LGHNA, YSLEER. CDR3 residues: CASSQDPPGLAGFGKETQYF. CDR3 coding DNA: TGCGCCAGCAGCCAAGATCCACCGGGACTAGCGGGCTTTGGTAAAGAGACCCAGTACTTC.

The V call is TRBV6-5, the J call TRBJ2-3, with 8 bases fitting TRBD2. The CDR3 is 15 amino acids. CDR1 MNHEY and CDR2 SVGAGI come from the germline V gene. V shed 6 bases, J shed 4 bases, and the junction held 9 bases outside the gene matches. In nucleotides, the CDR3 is TGTGCCAGCAGCCAAAGCGGGAGTATCCCAGATACGCAGTATTTT. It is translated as CASSQSGSIPDTQYF.

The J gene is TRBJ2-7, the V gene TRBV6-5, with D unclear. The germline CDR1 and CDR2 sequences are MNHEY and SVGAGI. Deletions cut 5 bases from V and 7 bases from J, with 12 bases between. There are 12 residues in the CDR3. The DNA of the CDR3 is TGTGCCAGCAGTGCCCCGAGTGTGGAGCAGTACTTC. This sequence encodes CASSAPSVEQYF.

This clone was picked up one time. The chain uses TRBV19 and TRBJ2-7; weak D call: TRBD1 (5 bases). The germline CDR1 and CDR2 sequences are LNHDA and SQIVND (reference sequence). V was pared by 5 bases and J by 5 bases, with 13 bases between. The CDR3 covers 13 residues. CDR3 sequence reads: CASSSSRANEQYF. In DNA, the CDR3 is TGTGCCAGTAGTTCCTCCAGGGCCAACGAGCAGTACTTC.

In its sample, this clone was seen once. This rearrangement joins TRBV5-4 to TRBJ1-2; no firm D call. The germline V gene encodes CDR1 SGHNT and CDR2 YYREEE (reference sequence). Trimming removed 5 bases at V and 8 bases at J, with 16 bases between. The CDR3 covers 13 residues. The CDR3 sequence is CASRHMESRGYTF. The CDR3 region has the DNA TGTGCCAGCAGACATATGGAGTCCAGAGGCTACACCTTC.

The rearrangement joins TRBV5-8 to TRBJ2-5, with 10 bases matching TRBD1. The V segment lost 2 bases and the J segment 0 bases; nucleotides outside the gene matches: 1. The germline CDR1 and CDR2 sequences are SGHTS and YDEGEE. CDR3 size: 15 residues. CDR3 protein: CASSLGTGDQETQYF. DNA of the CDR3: TGTGCCAGCAGCTTAGGGACAGGGGACCAAGAGACCCAGTACTTC. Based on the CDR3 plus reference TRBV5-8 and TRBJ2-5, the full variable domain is EAGVTQSPTHLIKTRGQQATLRCSPISGHTSVYWYQQALGLGLQFLLWYDEGEERNRGNFPPRFSGRQFPNYSSELNVNALELEDSALYLCASSLGTGDQETQYFGPGTRLLVL.

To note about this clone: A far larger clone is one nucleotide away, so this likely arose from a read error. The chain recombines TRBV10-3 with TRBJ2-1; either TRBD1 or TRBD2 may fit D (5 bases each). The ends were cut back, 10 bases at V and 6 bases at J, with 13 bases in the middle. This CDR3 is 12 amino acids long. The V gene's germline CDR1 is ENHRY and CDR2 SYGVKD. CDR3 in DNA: TGTGCCACCGGAACTAGGGGCAATGAGCAGTTCTTC. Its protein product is CATGTRGNEQFF.

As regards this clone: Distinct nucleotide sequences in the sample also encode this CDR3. For the CDR3, the DNA is TGTGCCATCAGTGAGCGGGAGGTCTACGAGCAGTACTTC. This codes for CAISEREVYEQYF. The rearrangement uses TRBV10-3 and TRBJ2-7; 7 bases align to TRBD2. The CDR3 covers 13 residues. Germline loops: CDR1 ENHRY, CDR2 SYGVKD. Unmatched junction bases numbered 1, after V lost 2 bases and J lost 3 bases.

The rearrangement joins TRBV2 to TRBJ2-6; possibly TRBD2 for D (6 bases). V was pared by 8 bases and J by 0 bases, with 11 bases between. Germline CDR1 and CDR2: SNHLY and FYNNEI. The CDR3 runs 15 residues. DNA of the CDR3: TGTGCCAGCCGGCTCGGGGGCTCTGGGGCCAACGTCCTGACTTTC. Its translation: CASRLGGSGANVLTF.

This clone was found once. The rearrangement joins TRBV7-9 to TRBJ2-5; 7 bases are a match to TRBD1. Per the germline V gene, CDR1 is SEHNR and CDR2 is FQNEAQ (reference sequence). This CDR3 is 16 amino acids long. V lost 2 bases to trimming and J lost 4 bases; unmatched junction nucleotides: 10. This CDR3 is CASSLPMDRNRETQYF. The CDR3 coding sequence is TGTGCCAGCAGCTTACCGATGGACAGGAATCGAGAGACCCAGTACTTC.